This T cell receptor beta chain comes out of a study of regulatory T cells in long-lasting Graves disease. This sample's time point: newly diagnosed GD, antithyroid drugs for less than 3 months. Researchers made the TCR library from RNA that was extracted from PBMCs. The authors built TCR beta libraries using iRepertoire HTBI primers and Arm-PCR of CDR3 regions. TCRdb re-derived calls from the multiplex PCR reads in MiXCR, one entry per CDR3 protein. The sample includes roughly 560,000 distinct CDR3 sequences, approximately 12% of them seen just once. Turning to this clonotype: Its matching antigen is unknown.

Germline CDR1 reads LGHDT; CDR2 reads YNNKEL (reference sequence). With V trimmed by 2 bases and J by 6 bases, 5 bases remained unmatched. The CDR3 spans 16 residues. General observations from the study: Small sample size may have lowered accuracy.

These same records also appear under a second study, on T cells in Graves' hyperthyroidism and ophthalmopathy. That paper adds: An initial round of RT-PCR targeting the TCR CDR3 relied on the HTBI primer set.

V usage is TRBV3-1 and J usage is TRBJ2-1; 12 bases agree with TRBD2. Sequencing used peripheral blood mononuclear cells (PBMCs), obtained at new diagnosis, from a patient treated with antithyroid drugs. This TCR derives from a young woman with Graves disease. CDR3 sequence: CASSQSSGRAVNEQFF. The CDR3 coding sequence is TGTGCCAGCAGCCAATCTAGCGGGAGGGCCGTCAATGAGCAGTTCTTC.